This passage covers 26 T cell receptor beta chains from one sample sequenced in a study of T cell responses to AZD1222 COVID-19 vaccine. Sequenced by immunoSEQ multiplex PCR; TCRdb stores in-frame clones only, minus some. The sample records around 99,000 clones, roughly nine tenths being singletons. The sequences come from peripheral blood, collected on day 0 of AZD1222 vaccination. Receptors were obtained from an adult in good health.

The chain employs TRBV11-2 and TRBJ1-6, with D possibly being TRBD1 (6 bases). The V end lost 5 bases, the J end lost 7 bases, and 18 bases lay between the germline ends. From germline, CDR1 is SGHAT and CDR2 FQNNGV. The CDR3 runs 16 residues. CDR3: CASSRGGTIENSPLHF. CDR3 in DNA: TGTGCCAGCAGCCGCGGGGGCACAATCGAGAATTCACCCCTCCACTTT.

Here the CDR3 DNA reads TGCGCCAGCAGCATAGCGGGAGGGCCCTCCGAGCAGTACTTC. It specifies CASSIAGGPSEQYF. This rearrangement joins TRBV5-1 to TRBJ2-7; 11 positions match TRBD2. J gave up 6 bases and V 4 bases, and 6 bases lay outside the gene matches. The CDR3 runs 14 residues. Per germline, CDR1 SGHRS and CDR2 YFSETQ.

This chain joins TRBV5-5 and TRBJ1-2; 7 positions agree with TRBD1. There are 14 residues in the CDR3. Germline CDR1 and CDR2: SGHKS and YYEKEE (reference sequence). Trimming removed 3 bases from V and 3 bases from J; junction bases left unmatched: 5. This chain's CDR3 is CASSYDRAYYGYTF. The CDR3 DNA is TGTGCCAGCAGCTACGACAGGGCCTACTATGGCTACACCTTC.

This clone showed up just a few times. V usage is TRBV20-1 and J usage is TRBJ2-5; 7 positions match TRBD1. V shed 3 bases, J shed 2 bases, and the junction held 18 bases outside the gene matches. Germline V gene data show CDR1 as DFQATT and CDR2 as SNEGSKA (reference sequence). The CDR3 is 18 residues long. The CDR3 protein is CSASLGGESIFIQETQYF. In DNA, the CDR3 is TGCAGTGCTAGTTTAGGGGGCGAATCCATATTCATACAAGAGACCCAGTACTTC.

This sequence joins TRBV7-9 and TRBJ2-1, with TRBD2 matching over 9 bases. This CDR3 region has 15 residues. Per germline, CDR1 SEHNR and CDR2 FQNEAQ (reference sequence). With 4 bases clipped from V and 7 bases from J, the junction kept 8 bases outside the gene matches. The CDR3 protein is CASSSSGRTGNEQFF. The CDR3 DNA reads as TGTGCCAGCAGCTCCAGCGGGAGGACCGGGAATGAGCAGTTCTTC.

The gene calls are TRBV5-1 and TRBJ2-3, with TRBD1 as a possible D gene (7 bases). V was pared by 7 bases and J by 1 base, with 10 bases between. CDR1 is SGHRS and CDR2 is YFSETQ in the germline V gene. CDR3 length: 13 amino acids. CDR3 protein: CASGGGGTDTQYF. The DNA for the CDR3 is TGCGCCAGCGGAGGGGGCGGCACAGATACGCAGTATTTT.

J is TRBJ1-3 and V is TRBV11-2; D is ambiguous. There are 17 residues in the CDR3. Germline V lookup: CDR1 SGHAT, CDR2 FQNNGV. Trimming took 5 bases from V and 2 from J, leaving 19 bases between them. The CDR3: CASSHTLGKLAGNTIYF. CDR3 nucleotide sequence: TGTGCCAGCAGCCACACCCTGGGAAAGCTGGCTGGAAACACCATATATTTT.

The chain has TRBV10-1 and TRBJ2-1; D possibly corresponds to TRBD2 (6 bases). This CDR3 is 13 amino acids long. V lost 0 bases and J lost 10, with 10 bases in between. Germline V gene data show CDR1 as WNHNN and CDR2 as SYGVQD (reference sequence). The DNA for the CDR3 is TGCGCCAGCAGTGAGTCTGGCGGGATGGAGCAGTTCTTC. Encoded protein: CASSESGGMEQFF.

This chain joins TRBV7-9 and TRBJ2-1; 8 positions agree with TRBD2. Germline V gives CDR1 SEHNR, CDR2 FQNEAQ (reference sequence). The CDR3 totals 17 residues. V trimming: 5 bases; J trimming: 3 bases; junction bases outside the gene matches: 12. DNA of the CDR3: TGTGCCAGCAGCCCTCGCCGAAGGACTAGCAACTACAATGAGCAGTTCTTC. Amino acid sequence: CASSPRRRTSNYNEQFF. The full variable domain, with the rest looked up from reference TRBV7-9 and TRBJ2-1, is DTGVSQNPRHKITKRGQNVTFRCDPISEHNRLYWYRQTLGQGPEFLTYFQNEAQLEKSRLLSDRFSAERPKGSFSTLEIQRTEQGDSAMYLCASSPRRRTSNYNEQFFGPGTRLTVL.

The V and J genes are TRBV7-2 and TRBJ2-3; tentative D call: TRBD2 (5 bases). V shed 4 bases and J shed 4 bases, with 9 bases lying between them. The germline CDR1 and CDR2 sequences are SGHTA and FQGNSA. This CDR3 spans 13 amino acids. The CDR3 spells CASSSGKADTQYF. CDR3 sequence (DNA): TGTGCCAGCAGCTCCGGGAAGGCAGATACGCAGTATTTT.

A single count supports this clone. The rearrangement uses TRBV6-5 and TRBJ2-1, with a possible D match to TRBD2 (5 bases). The V gene lost 2 bases and the J gene lost 5 bases, with 13 bases spanning the gap. Germline lookup yields CDR1 MNHEY and CDR2 SVGAGI. The CDR3 has 15 residues. The CDR3 reads CASSYRTKADNEQFF. CDR3 nucleotide sequence: TGTGCCAGCAGTTACAGGACGAAAGCGGACAATGAGCAGTTCTTC.

This clone came up a few times. This chain links TRBV5-4 with TRBJ1-1; no definite D call. Trimming pared 2 bases from V and 2 bases from J, leaving 7 bases between. Germline V CDR1 and CDR2: SGHNT, YYREEE (reference sequence). The CDR3 sequence is 13 residues long. DNA for the CDR3: TGTGCCAGCAGCTTCCGCAGAAACACTGAAGCTTTCTTT. Protein: CASSFRRNTEAFF.

This clone turned up a few times. V gene TRBV7-2 combines with J gene TRBJ1-1; D remains unclear. CDR1 and CDR2 from the germline V gene are SGHTA and FQGNSA. V shed 4 bases and J shed 7 bases, with 19 bases lying between them. The CDR3 runs to 15 residues. The CDR3 is CASSYIFRGINEAFF. The CDR3 DNA reads TGTGCCAGCAGCTACATTTTCCGGGGAATCAATGAAGCTTTCTTT.

The V and J genes are TRBV27 and TRBJ1-1, with 8 bases fitting TRBD1. The V and J ends lost 0 bases and 7 bases, in that order; junction bases with no gene match: 4. CDR1 is MNHEY, CDR2 SMNVEV, per germline (reference sequence). CDR3 length equals 14 residues. CDR3 coding DNA: TGTGCCAGCAGTTTATCGACAGGGGCCGGTGAAGCTTTCTTT. Translated, it gives CASSLSTGAGEAFF.

The V call is TRBV5-4, the J call TRBJ1-1, with TRBD1 identical over 7 bases. Trimming took 4 bases from V and 3 from J; bases not matched to a gene: 6. The CDR3 runs to 14 residues. From germline, CDR1 is SGHNT and CDR2 YYREEE (reference sequence). The CDR3: CASSAVTGDTEAFF. The CDR3 DNA reads TGTGCCAGCAGCGCAGTTACAGGGGACACTGAAGCTTTCTTT.

This clone was seen once. V and J are TRBV4-2 and TRBJ2-7, with D possibly TRBD2 on 6 matching bases. Germline V gene lookup returns CDR1 LGHNA and CDR2 YNFKEQ. V was pared by 3 bases and J by 3 bases, with 15 bases between. This CDR3 region has 15 residues. CDR3 amino acids: CASSQPRDSVYEQYF. The CDR3 region has the DNA TGTGCCAGCAGCCAGCCCCGGGACTCCGTCTACGAGCAGTACTTC.

The chain joins TRBV7-2 to TRBJ1-3; D is undetermined. Germline V gives CDR1 SGHTA, CDR2 FQGNSA. V dropped 5 bases and J dropped 3 bases, with 14 bases sitting between them. This CDR3 has 15 residues. The CDR3 region has the DNA TGTGCCAGCAGCGTCGATCTGACGATTGGAAACACCATATATTTT. Amino acids: CASSVDLTIGNTIYF. Full variable domain (rest looked up from reference TRBV7-2 and TRBJ1-3): GAGVSQSPSNKVTEKGKDVELRCDPISGHTALYWYRQSLGQGLEFLIYFQGNSAPDKSGLPSDRFSAERTGGSVSTLTIQRTQQEDSAVYLCASSVDLTIGNTIYFGEGSWLTVV.

This rearrangement joins TRBV3-1 (or the pseudogene TRBV3-2) to TRBJ1-1; the D is unclear. This CDR3 is 14 amino acids long. Trimming took off 3 bases at V and 0 bases at J, with 8 bases between the two ends. Germline V gene sequence: CDR1 LGHDT, CDR2 YNNKEL (reference sequence). CDR3 nucleotides: TGTGCCAGCAGCCACCGACGGTTGAACACTGAAGCTTTCTTT. Protein product: CASSHRRLNTEAFF.

This chain connects TRBV7-6 to TRBJ2-7, with a possible D match to TRBD1 (7 bases). From germline, CDR1 is SGHVS and CDR2 FNYEAQ. Trimming cost V 4 bases and J 0 bases, with 16 bases left between them. This CDR3 has 16 residues. In DNA form, the CDR3 reads TGTGCCAGCAGCTCCAAGGCGGGACAGTTCTCCTACGAGCAGTACTTC. This gives the protein CASSSKAGQFSYEQYF.

On this clone: Its ends do not fully match the called genes, so a read error is possible. V gene TRBV30 combines with J gene TRBJ1-4; D is perhaps TRBD1 (5 bases). This CDR3 region has 13 residues. The germline V gene encodes CDR1 GTSNPN and CDR2 SVGIG (reference sequence). The CDR3 coding sequence is TGTGCCTGGAGGGGGGTGCCGAATGGAAAACTGTTTTTT. It is translated as CAWRGVPNGKLFF.

The rearrangement uses TRBV6-5 and TRBJ2-3, with a weak D call TRBD1 (6 bases). CDR1 MNHEY and CDR2 SVGAGI come from the germline V gene. Trimming removed 8 bases from V and 1 base from J, with 16 bases in between. The CDR3 loop spans 15 amino acids. CDR3 sequence: CASQRQERGTDTQYF. In DNA, the CDR3 is TGTGCCAGCCAGCGACAGGAGCGAGGCACAGATACGCAGTATTTT.

The rearrangement uses TRBV27 and TRBJ2-7; the match to TRBD2 covers 8 bases. Germline assignment: CDR1 MNHEY and CDR2 SMNVEV (reference sequence). The CDR3 spans 14 residues. V shed 3 bases and J 1 base; nucleotides not matched to a gene: 2. The chain's CDR3 is CASSFSGGSYEQYF. CDR3 nucleotides: TGTGCCAGCAGTTTTTCGGGAGGGTCCTACGAGCAGTACTTC.

This chain connects TRBV6-6 to TRBJ2-3; the D is unclear. CDR3 length equals 12 residues. With 4 bases removed from V and 5 bases from J, the gap between germline ends came to 7 bases. Germline V lookup: CDR1 MNHNY, CDR2 SVGAGI (reference sequence). The CDR3 reads CASSSNRDTQYF. Here the CDR3 DNA reads TGTGCCAGCAGTTCCAACAGAGATACGCAGTATTTT.

This sequence joins TRBV5-5 and TRBJ1-1; D call uncertain. The CDR3 length is 14 residues. The V and J ends lost 2 bases and 2 bases respectively, with 10 bases between them. From germline, CDR1 is SGHKS and CDR2 YYEKEE (reference sequence). The CDR3: CASSLMPDNTEAFF. CDR3 bases: TGTGCCAGCAGCTTAATGCCAGACAACACTGAAGCTTTCTTT.

The sample holds a few counts of this clone. V and J are TRBV7-8 and TRBJ1-1, with a possible D match to TRBD1 (6 bases). Trimming cost V 4 bases and J 4 bases, with 10 bases left between them. Germline CDR1 and CDR2: SGHVS and FQNEAQ. This CDR3 contains 13 residues. The CDR3 sequence is CASSSLRGTEAFF. DNA for the CDR3: TGTGCCAGCAGCTCCCTCAGGGGCACTGAAGCTTTCTTT.

The chain employs TRBV6-1 and TRBJ1-1, with a weak D call TRBD1 (6 bases). Per the germline V gene, CDR1 is MNHNS and CDR2 is SASEGT. The V end lost 3 bases, the J end lost 8 bases, and 16 bases lay between the germline ends. The CDR3 covers 14 residues. CDR3 sequence (DNA): TGTGCCAGCAGTGAGACAGGCTCCCGGGCAGAAGCTTTCTTT. Translated, it gives CASSETGSRAEAFF.